Listed here are 5 T cell receptor beta chains from one sample, sequenced in a study of T cell responses to AZD1222 COVID-19 vaccine (dated by TCRdb to about 2021). Libraries were prepared through the immunoSEQ multiplex PCR assay. TCRdb re-hosts the immuneACCESS table, in-frame sequences only. Its copies lack some clones; in the studies checked, an unresolved V gene accounts for under half of them, and the cause for the rest is not known. This sample holds 65,000 to 85,000 clones; about 85% were observed only once. Roughly an eighth of the sample lies in the top ten. What this sample's time point label stands for: baseline before first vaccination. The sample in question was peripheral blood, obtained on day 0 of AZD1222 vaccination. These receptors were collected from an adult in good health.

V usage is TRBV7-2 and J usage is TRBJ1-3, with D hard to call. Germline lookup yields CDR1 SGHTA and CDR2 FQGNSA. The CDR3 totals 13 residues. Trimming removed 6 bases from V and 1 base from J, with 7 bases in between. The DNA for the CDR3 is TGTGCCAGCAGGTTGGGGTCTGGAAACACCATATATTTT. It translates to CASRLGSGNTIYF.

This sequence joins TRBV9 and TRBJ2-6, with D perhaps being TRBD1 or TRBD2 (5 bases each). Germline V gene data show CDR1 as SGDLS and CDR2 as YYNGEE. With 6 bases removed from V and 0 bases from J, the gap between germline ends came to 10 bases. CDR3 length equals 15 residues. CDR3 protein: CASTRGHSGANVLTF. CDR3 in DNA: TGTGCCAGCACTCGGGGCCACTCTGGGGCCAACGTCCTGACTTTC.

J is TRBJ1-4 and V is TRBV4-1; no reliable D call. The germline CDR1 and CDR2 sequences are MGHRA and YSYEKL. Trimming left V 0 bases short and J 5 bases short, with 13 bases between. This CDR3 contains 16 residues. In nucleotides, the CDR3 is TGCGCCAGCAGCCAAGAAGATGGCCAGCCGAATGAAAAACTGTTTTTT. Its translation: CASSQEDGQPNEKLFF.

The chain has TRBV6-2 or TRBV6-3 and TRBJ2-7; TRBD2 matches 10 bases. The germline V gene encodes CDR1 MNHEY and CDR2 SVGEGT. CDR3 length: 16 residues. The trim removed 5 bases at V and 6 bases at J, leaving 13 bases unmatched. CDR3 in DNA: TGTGCCAGCAGTCGCCCAGCGGGGGGGACTAGGCCCGAGCAGTACTTC. This codes for CASSRPAGGTRPEQYF.

The CDR3 is CASSGPGQGAYMNTEAFF. In nucleotides, the CDR3 is TGTGCCAGCAGTGGCCCGGGACAGGGGGCCTACATGAACACTGAAGCTTTCTTT. This chain uses TRBV6-1 with TRBJ1-1; TRBD1 agrees at 12 bases. Germline V CDR1 and CDR2: MNHNS, SASEGT. CDR3 size: 18 residues. Trimming cost V 4 bases and J 0 bases; bases outside gene matches: 9.